The rows below give T cell receptor beta chains drawn from one sample of a study of blood T cell repertoires in COVID-19. Assay used: immunoSEQ multiplex PCR; TCRdb lists only in-frame clones, some missing. The repertoire includes 29,000 or so clones, 89% of them detected once, and roughly 9.6% sits in the top ten. Material for sequencing was peripheral blood. These receptors originate from a human donor in a cohort sampled during active COVID-19. CDR3s include the opening cysteine and the closing phenylalanine or tryptophan. The D gene is left open where the match is weak. Rows give clone size only sometimes, using once, few, many, or a class for an expanded clone.

clone size | D gene | J gene | V gene | CDR3 DNA | CDR3 protein
NA | TRBD1 | TRBJ2-7 | TRBV7-9 | TGTGCCAGCAGCTTGGGGACAGGGGTGACGCACGAGCAGTACTTC | CASSLGTGVTHEQYF
NA | NA | TRBJ1-2 | TRBV5-6 | TGTGCCAGCAGCTCAAACAGGGCTAGGTCCTATGGCTACACCTTC | CASSSNRARSYGYTF
few | TRBD2 | TRBJ2-1 | TRBV30 | TGTGCCTGGGAACGGGAGGGGGGTGGTTACAATGAGCAGTTCTTC | CAWEREGGGYNEQFF
once | NA | TRBJ2-7 | TRBV2 | TGTGCCAGCGCGCGACAGGCACACTCCTACGAGCAGTACTTC | CASARQAHSYEQYF
NA | TRBD2 | TRBJ2-3 | TRBV9 | TGTGCCAGCAGCGTCCTAGCGGGGGGGAGCACAGATACGCAGTATTTT | CASSVLAGGSTDTQYF
NA | NA | TRBJ2-7 | TRBV21-1 | TGTGCCAGCAGCCCAGAGGACAGGGCTTACGAGCAGTACTTC | CASSPEDRAYEQYF
NA | NA | TRBJ2-7 | TRBV18 | TGTGCCAGCTCAACAGGAGTCGGCCCCAACTACGAGCAGTACTTC | CASSTGVGPNYEQYF
NA | NA | TRBJ2-1 | TRBV12-5 | TGTGCTAGTGGTTTCAGTCCCACTGAGCAGTTCTTC | CASGFSPTEQFF
NA | NA | TRBJ2-1 | TRBV27 | TGTGCCAGCAGTTCCTCAGGGGGGCGAAATGAGCAGTTCTTC | CASSSSGGRNEQFF
NA | TRBD1 | TRBJ1-2 | TRBV7-3 | TGTGCCAGCAGCCCGGGGACAGGTTATGGCTACACCTTC | CASSPGTGYGYTF
NA | NA | TRBJ2-7 | TRBV4-1 | TGCGCCAGCAGCCAAGGGGGTAGGGGAAAGGACTACGAGCAGTACTTC | CASSQGGRGKDYEQYF
NA | TRBD2 | TRBJ2-7 | TRBV30 | TGTGCCTGGAGTTCCCCGGGGGCGGGGGGGAACGAGCAGTACTTC | CAWSSPGAGGNEQYF
NA | NA | TRBJ2-6 | TRBV19 | TGTGCCAGTAGTACCGGGAACTCTGGGGCCAACGTCCTGACTTTC | CASSTGNSGANVLTF
few | TRBD2 | TRBJ2-1 | TRBV6-1 | TGTGCCAGCAGTGAAGTTAGCGGGGGGTACAATGAGCAGTTCTTC | CASSEVSGGYNEQFF
NA | NA | TRBJ2-1 | TRBV28 | TGTGCCAGCAGCTTCTACAATGAGCAGTTCTTC | CASSFYNEQFF
NA | NA | TRBJ1-4 | TRBV11-2 | TGTGCCAGCAGCTTAGCGGTCGCAACTAATGAAAAACTGTTTTTT | CASSLAVATNEKLFF
NA | TRBD2 | TRBJ2-4 | TRBV6-2/TRBV6-3 | TGTGCCAGCAGCCCAAGGAGCGGGGGGGCTCAAAACATTCAGTACTTC | CASSPRSGGAQNIQYF